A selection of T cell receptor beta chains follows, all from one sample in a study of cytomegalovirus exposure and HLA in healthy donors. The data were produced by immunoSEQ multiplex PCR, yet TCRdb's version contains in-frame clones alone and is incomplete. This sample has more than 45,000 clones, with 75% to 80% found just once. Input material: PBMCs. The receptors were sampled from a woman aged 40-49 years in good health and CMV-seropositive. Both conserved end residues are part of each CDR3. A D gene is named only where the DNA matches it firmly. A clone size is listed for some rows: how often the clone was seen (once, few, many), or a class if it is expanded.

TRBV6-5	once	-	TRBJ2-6	CAIPPRGTGANVLTF	TGTGCCATCCCTCCTCGGGGGACTGGGGCCAACGTCCTGACTTTC
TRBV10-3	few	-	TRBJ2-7	CAIADSVFDEQYF	TGTGCCATCGCTGACAGTGTCTTCGACGAGCAGTACTTC
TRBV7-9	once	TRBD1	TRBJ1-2	CASSFWGQDDVGYTF	TGTGCCAGCAGCTTCTGGGGACAGGATGATGTGGGCTACACCTTC
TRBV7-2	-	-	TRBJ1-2	CASNIDGSYGYTF	TGTGCCAGCAACATTGATGGGAGCTATGGCTACACCTTC
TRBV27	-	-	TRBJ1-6	CASTGSDNSPLHF	TGTGCCAGCACAGGGTCCGATAATTCACCCCTCCACTTT
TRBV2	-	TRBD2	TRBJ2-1	CASNSGIWGNEQFF	TGTGCCAGCAATAGCGGGATTTGGGGTAATGAGCAGTTCTTC
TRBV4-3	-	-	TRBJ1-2	CASSQEQGTAYGYTF	TGCGCCAGCAGCCAAGAGCAGGGTACTGCCTATGGCTACACCTTC
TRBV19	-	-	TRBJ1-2	CASRPGPGGNYGYTF	TGTGCCAGTAGGCCGGGGCCCGGGGGGAACTATGGCTACACCTTC
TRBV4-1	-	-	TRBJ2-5	CASSRDTGETQYF	TGCGCCAGCAGCCGCGACACGGGGGAGACCCAGTACTTC
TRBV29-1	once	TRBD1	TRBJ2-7	CSVRRGLEQYF	TGCAGCGTTCGCAGGGGGCTCGAGCAGTACTTC
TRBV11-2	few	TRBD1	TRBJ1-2	CASSRWTGARGYTF	TGTGCCAGCAGCAGATGGACAGGGGCCCGTGGCTACACCTTC
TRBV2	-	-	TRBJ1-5	CASSVAGPVNQPQHF	TGTGCCAGCAGTGTTGCAGGCCCCGTCAATCAGCCCCAGCATTTT
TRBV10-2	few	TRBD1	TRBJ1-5	CASRPGQGNQPQHF	TGCGCCAGTAGACCCGGACAGGGCAATCAGCCCCAGCATTTT
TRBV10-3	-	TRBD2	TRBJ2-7	CATGLAGNSYEQYF	TGTGCCACCGGACTAGCGGGAAACTCCTACGAGCAGTACTTC
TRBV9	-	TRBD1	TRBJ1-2	CASSQAGDRDVVNYGYTF	TGTGCCAGCAGCCAGGCAGGGGACAGGGATGTCGTTAACTATGGCTACACCTTC
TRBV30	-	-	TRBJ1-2	CAWSADRTRGGYTF	TGTGCCTGGAGCGCTGACAGGACTCGTGGGGGCTACACCTTC
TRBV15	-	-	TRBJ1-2	CATSRDQVRVGYTF	TGTGCCACCAGCAGAGATCAAGTCAGGGTCGGCTACACCTTC
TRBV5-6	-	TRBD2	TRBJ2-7	CASSLVGGGTFHEQYF	TGTGCCAGCAGCTTGGTTGGCGGGGGGACCTTCCACGAGCAGTACTTC
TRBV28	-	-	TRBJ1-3	CASSLGGLSGNTIYF	TGTGCCAGCAGTTTGGGGGGACTCTCCGGAAACACCATATATTTT
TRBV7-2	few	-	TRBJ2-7	CASSGDGYEQYF	TGTGCCAGCAGCGGAGACGGGTACGAGCAGTACTTC
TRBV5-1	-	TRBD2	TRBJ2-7	CASTGVAGSYEQYF	TGCGCCAGCACGGGAGTAGCGGGGTCCTACGAGCAGTACTTC
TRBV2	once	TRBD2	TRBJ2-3	CASSEGTRSSVTQYF	TGTGCCAGCAGTGAGGGGACTAGAAGTTCGGTTACGCAGTATTTT
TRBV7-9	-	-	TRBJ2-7	CASSAADSPEQYF	TGTGCCAGCAGCGCAGCCGACAGCCCCGAGCAGTACTTC
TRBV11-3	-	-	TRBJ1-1	CASSLDSQGEAFF	TGTGCCAGCAGCTTAGATTCCCAGGGTGAAGCTTTCTTT
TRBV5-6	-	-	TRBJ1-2	CASSLRGGGYTF	TGTGCCAGCAGCTTACGGGGAGGGGGCTACACCTTC
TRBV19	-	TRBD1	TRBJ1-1	CASSVNTGGGNTEAFF	TGTGCCAGTAGCGTTAACACAGGGGGCGGTAACACTGAAGCTTTCTTT
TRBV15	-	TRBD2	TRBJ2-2	CATSTGLAGGRTGELFF	TGTGCCACCAGCACGGGACTAGCGGGGGGGCGCACCGGGGAGCTGTTTTTT
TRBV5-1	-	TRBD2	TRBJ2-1	CASSPRTSGGNFGEQFF	TGCGCCAGCAGCCCGCGGACTAGCGGGGGGAATTTTGGGGAGCAGTTCTTC
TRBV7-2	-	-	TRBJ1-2	CASSLGAGGLNYGYTF	TGTGCCAGCAGCTTAGGGGCGGGGGGGCTTAACTATGGCTACACCTTC
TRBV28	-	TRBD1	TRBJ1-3	CASSSPDRALSGNTIYF	TGTGCCAGCAGCTCCCCGGACAGGGCCCTCTCTGGAAACACCATATATTTT